The 17 T cell receptor beta chains given below trace back to one sample, sequenced in a study of cytotoxic CD8 clonotypes in ibrutinib-treated CLL. Repertoires were generated with immunoSEQ multiplex PCR, while TCRdb's copy carries only in-frame clones and drops some. The sample records about 60,000 clones, 55% to 70% being singletons. This specimen consisted of PBMCs, obtained after 24 months of ibrutinib treatment. The receptors here all came from a human donor with chronic lymphocytic leukemia.

The CDR3 sequence: CASSLVRGSNQPQHF. CDR3 nucleotide sequence: TGTGCCAGCAGCTTGGTCAGGGGGAGCAATCAGCCCCAGCATTTT. This chain links TRBV7-2 with TRBJ1-5; 7 bases map to TRBD1. The CDR3 has 15 amino acids. The junction had 3 bases not matched to a gene; V was cut back by 3 bases and J by 1 base. Per the germline V gene, CDR1 is SGHTA and CDR2 is FQGNSA.

This chain uses TRBV4-1 with TRBJ1-3; D uncertain. Trimming stripped 4 bases from V and 0 bases from J, with 10 bases between. The CDR3 extends over 15 amino acids. CDR1 is MGHRA and CDR2 is YSYEKL in the germline V gene. DNA for the CDR3: TGCGCCAGCAGCCTCCTACAGAGCTCTGGAAACACCATATATTTT. Its translation: CASSLLQSSGNTIYF.

This clone was detected ten times or more. This chain uses TRBV4-2 with TRBJ2-3; TRBD1 or TRBD2 may be the D gene (6 bases each). This CDR3 has 13 amino acids. Germline V gene data show CDR1 as LGHNA and CDR2 as YNFKEQ. V was clipped by 0 bases and J by 9 bases, with 10 bases between them. The CDR3 here is CASSQDHGGTQYF. The CDR3 region has the DNA TGTGCCAGCAGCCAAGATCACGGGGGCACGCAGTATTTT.

The chain recombines TRBV19 with TRBJ2-2; possible D gene TRBD1, 5 bases. The CDR3 runs to 11 residues. From germline, CDR1 is LNHDA and CDR2 SQIVND (reference sequence). V was cut by 6 bases and J by 12 bases, with 11 bases left in between. The CDR3 here is CASSRVGQLFF. In nucleotides, the CDR3 is TGTGCCAGTAGCAGGGTCGGCCAGCTGTTTTTT.

This clone has only a few counts. The V and J genes are TRBV7-9 and TRBJ2-7; 7 positions agree with TRBD2. V was pared by 4 bases and J by 7 bases, with 19 bases of the junction left unmatched. The CDR3 length is 17 residues. Germline-derived CDR1 and CDR2 are SEHNR and FQNEAQ (reference sequence). The CDR3 DNA follows: TGTGCCAGCAGCTCCACGCAGTTCGGCCCGGGAGGTGTGGAGCAGTACTTC. It is translated as CASSSTQFGPGGVEQYF.

The table lists this clone with many counts. The chain is built from TRBV29-1 and TRBJ2-5; D perhaps matches TRBD1 (5 bases). V shed 3 bases and J shed 1 base, with 12 bases lying between them. The CDR3 is made up of 14 amino acids. From germline, CDR1 is SQVTM and CDR2 ANQGSEA. The CDR3 region has the DNA TGCAGCGTTGAGGCAGGGAACTTCCAAGAGACCCAGTACTTC. Translation: CSVEAGNFQETQYF.

The rearrangement uses TRBV27 and TRBJ1-5, with TRBD1 matching 7 bases. Trimming at V came to 2 bases and at J to 7 bases, leaving 5 bases not matched to a gene. Germline V gene data show CDR1 as MNHEY and CDR2 as SMNVEV (reference sequence). The CDR3 runs 14 residues. In nucleotides, the CDR3 is TGTGCCAGCAGTTTAAGACAGGGTATCCAGCCCCAGCATTTT. Protein sequence: CASSLRQGIQPQHF.

The gene calls are TRBV5-1 and TRBJ2-3; 10 positions match TRBD2. CDR3 length: 14 residues. V dropped 8 bases and J dropped 5; count of bases not matched to a gene: 8. Germline assignment: CDR1 SGHRS and CDR2 YFSETQ. The CDR3 region is CASSGRMGGDTQYF. The CDR3 coding sequence is TGCGCCAGTAGCGGGAGGATGGGAGGAGATACGCAGTATTTT.

This clone is a singleton in its sample. The V call is TRBV5-1, the J call TRBJ2-5; TRBD2 might be the D (7 bases). The CDR3 is 13 amino acids. V dropped 7 bases and J dropped 5 bases, with 15 bases sitting between them. Germline values: CDR1 SGHRS, CDR2 YFSETQ. The CDR3 sequence is CASWAGADETQYF. DNA for the CDR3: TGCGCCAGCTGGGCGGGGGCTGACGAGACCCAGTACTTC.

This clone was seen once. The rearrangement joins TRBV6-1 to TRBJ1-1; D is unresolved. CDR3 size: 13 residues. Trimming left V 3 bases short and J 7 bases short, with 12 bases between. The germline V gene has CDR1 MNHNS and CDR2 SASEGT. This CDR3 reads CASSEFGQSEAFF. The DNA for the CDR3 is TGTGCCAGCAGTGAGTTCGGCCAGAGTGAAGCTTTCTTT.

This clone has a count of ten or more. The chain couples TRBV19 to TRBJ2-5; 7 bases agree with TRBD1. This CDR3 is built from 14 residues. The V segment lost 4 bases and the J segment 3 bases; nucleotides outside the gene matches: 5. The V gene's germline CDR1 is LNHDA and CDR2 SQIVND (reference sequence). CDR3 in amino acids: CASSSRDREETQYF. For the CDR3, the DNA is TGTGCCAGTAGTAGCCGGGACAGAGAAGAGACCCAGTACTTC.

To note about this clone: The germline gene is not matched at one end of the junction; a read error may be the cause. This chain uses TRBV4-1 with TRBJ1-1, with D uncertain. In germline, CDR1 is MGHRA, CDR2 YSYEKL. CDR3 size: 8 residues. The CDR3 region is CASSQERF. The CDR3, as DNA: TGCGCCAGCAGCCAAGAGCGGTTT.

This clone was counted at least ten times. J is TRBJ2-7 and V is TRBV7-8; no firm D call. Germline assignment: CDR1 SGHVS and CDR2 FQNEAQ. The CDR3 is 14 residues long. V was pared by 3 bases and J by 3 bases, with 12 bases between. The CDR3 loop is CASSFGGRYYEQYF. In nucleotides, the CDR3 is TGTGCCAGCAGCTTTGGCGGCCGGTACTACGAGCAGTACTTC.

The CDR3 DNA is TGTGCCATCTCAGGGGATGGCTATAATTCACCCCTCCACTTT. Translated: CAISGDGYNSPLHF. The chain employs TRBV10-3 and TRBJ1-6; D possibly corresponds to TRBD1 (6 bases). Between the trimmed V and J ends, which lost 8 bases and 3 bases, there was a span of 11 bases. The V gene's germline CDR1 is ENHRY and CDR2 SYGVKD. The CDR3 is 14 amino acids.

The chain is built from TRBV5-6 and TRBJ1-1, with D maybe TRBD1 (6 bases). Germline CDR1 and CDR2: SGHDT and YYEEEE. Trimming removed 1 base from V and 0 bases from J, with 19 bases in between. CDR3 length equals 18 residues. The CDR3 DNA reads TGTGCCAGCAGCTTGTACCGGGACACCCTTTTCATGAACACTGAAGCTTTCTTT. This encodes CASSLYRDTLFMNTEAFF.

This clone has only a few counts. The rearrangement links TRBV14 to TRBJ2-5; D is unresolved. The length of the CDR3 is 16 residues. V was shortened by 2 bases and J by 2 bases, with 15 bases between the two germline ends. Germline-derived CDR1 and CDR2 are SGHDN and FVKESK. CDR3 in amino acids: CASSQKVVTLQETQYF. In DNA, the CDR3 is TGTGCCAGCAGCCAAAAGGTGGTCACATTACAAGAGACCCAGTACTTC.

This clone ranks as medium-sized. V and J are TRBV28 and TRBJ2-7, with 8 positions matching TRBD1. CDR1 and CDR2 from the germline V gene are MDHEN and SYDVKM. The CDR3 contains 14 residues. With V trimmed by 6 bases and J by 0 bases, 4 bases remained unmatched. The DNA for the CDR3 is TGTGCCAGCAGGGAACAGGGGGTCTCCTACGAGCAGTACTTC. Residues: CASREQGVSYEQYF.